This TCR beta chain was captured in a study of T cell repertoires in cytomegalovirus infection. As for the study in general: Newly reported HLA-C-restricted and thoroughly characterized HLA-B-restricted CMV epitopes were employed. An indication of both CMV infection and matching HLA type came from public TCR beta signatures.

The study, taken as a whole, reports: HLA-C-restricted CMV clonotypes gave the most frequent clonotype in two of eight donors.

Germline loops: CDR1 SNHLY, CDR2 FYNNEI. Between the trimmed V and J ends, which lost 6 bases and 4 bases, there was a span of 13 bases. There are 14 residues in the CDR3. A single record per CDR3 protein comes from TCRdb applying MiXCR to the reads. The table lists 700,000 to 850,000 distinct CDR3 sequences, about 33% of them singletons. This clonotype occurred many times. Antigen: not known. The TCR sequence derives from a human donor in good health (CMV status not recorded). Some clones in this sample may be carry-over from other donors' samples. The chain links TRBV2 to TRBJ1-5, with D tentatively TRBD1 (5 bases). Sample: cultured CD8+ T cells from PBMCs, taken from culture after CMV antigen stimulation. CDR3 sequence: CASRPGGGNQPQHF. As DNA, the CDR3 is TGTGCCAGCAGACCCGGGGGAGGAAATCAGCCCCAGCATTTT. The full variable domain, in which reference TRBV2 and TRBJ1-5 provide the parts outside the CDR3, is EPEVTQTPSHQVTQMGQEVILRCVPISNHLYFYWYRQILGQKVEFLVSFYNNEISEKSEIFDDQFSVERPDGSNFTLKIRSTKLEDSAMYFCASRPGGGNQPQHFGDGTRLSIL.